In this sample, the clone carrying this TCR beta chain is medium-sized. What it binds is unknown. The sample is drawn from a study of T cell repertoires in cytomegalovirus infection. About the study: Recently identified HLA-C-restricted CMV epitopes were used, and well-studied HLA-B-restricted CMV epitopes were used as well. CMV infection and matching HLA type were both indicated by public TCR beta signatures.

MiXCR, applied by TCRdb to the reads, yields one record per CDR3 protein. Of some 590,000 distinct CDR3 sequences in the sample, 35% to 50% were seen once. Whole-study results and caveats: HLA-C-restricted CMV-specific TCR beta clonotypes prevailed in the ex vivo response.

This TCR was recovered from a human donor in good health (CMV status not recorded). Some clones in this sample may be carry-over from other donors' samples. The sample consisted of cultured PBMCs, taken from culture after CMV antigen stimulation.

The chain's CDR3 is CASSNRDRGRFGSYTEAFF. DNA for the CDR3: TGTGCCAGCAGCAACCGGGACAGGGGGCGATTCGGCTCGTACACTGAAGCTTTCTTT. J is TRBJ1-1 and V is TRBV11-2, with TRBD1 identical over 12 bases. J lost 3 bases, V lost 5 bases, and 16 bases had no gene match. This CDR3 contains 19 residues. Germline values: CDR1 SGHAT, CDR2 FQNNGV.